This T cell receptor beta chain was sequenced in a study of OX40 agonist ivuxolimab in advanced cancers. The V gene lost 0 bases and the J gene lost 3 bases, with 12 bases spanning the gap. Germline V lookup: CDR1 MGHRA, CDR2 YSYEKL. The CDR3 consists of 16 residues. The method was immunoSEQ multiplex PCR; TCRdb's version includes in-frame clones alone and lacks a portion of them. This sample carries tens of thousands of clones, about nine tenths of them seen once, and the ten largest clones take 0.4% to 0.65%. The receptor's source is an adult with an advanced solid tumor such as melanoma, head and neck, liver or kidney cancer. The sequences come from CD4+ or CD8+ T cells sorted from blood, collected in a trial of the OX40 agonist ivuxolimab. The V gene is TRBV4-1, the J gene TRBJ1-3; D gene unclear. CDR3 protein: CASSQDWLGYGNTIYF. For the CDR3, the DNA is TGCGCCAGCAGCCAAGATTGGTTAGGGTATGGAAACACCATATATTTT.